This record concerns one T cell receptor beta chain sequence. This sample is part of a study of blood T cell repertoires in COVID-19. Study-level information: Nucleic acid was either cDNA or gDNA, and it came from T cells, B-cell-depleted T cells, or PBMCs.

Method: immunoSEQ multiplex PCR; TCRdb's copy keeps in-frame clones and lacks some. The data contain about 80,000 clones, more than 60% of them seen just once; the ten biggest clones take up 15%. The CDR3 runs to 17 residues. Per the germline V gene, CDR1 is MRHNA and CDR2 is SNTAGT. J lost 2 bases, V lost 6 bases, and 9 bases had no gene match. The sequence was obtained from a human donor in a cohort sampled during active COVID-19. Sequencing used peripheral blood. The V and J genes are TRBV6-4 and TRBJ2-1, with 11 bases that match TRBD1. CDR3 loop: CASRRTLGQGAYNEQFF. DNA for the CDR3: TGTGCCAGCAGACGAACCCTGGGACAGGGGGCCTACAATGAGCAGTTCTTC.